Below are 18 T cell receptor beta chains sequenced from a single sample in a study of spatial heterogeneity in lung cancer. Time point reported: sample taken at primary tumor resection. Extraction of whole RNA from tumor, nontumor lung or frozen PBMC preceded unsorted sequencing. MiXCR, applied by TCRdb to the 5' RACE reads, yields one record per CDR3 protein. Of about 82,000 distinct CDR3 sequences in the sample, about 12% were seen once. Source: PBMCs, taken at surgery. Source of these receptors: a male donor with early-stage non-small cell lung cancer.

The chain links TRBV28 to TRBJ2-3; tentatively, D is TRBD1 or TRBD2 (6 bases each). This CDR3 contains 14 residues. V lost 2 bases, J lost 4 bases, and 10 bases lay in between. Looked up from germline, CDR1 is MDHEN and CDR2 is SYDVKM. This chain's CDR3 is CASSLIGGSDTQYF. CDR3 DNA sequence: TGTGCCAGCAGTTTAATAGGGGGGTCAGATACGCAGTATTTT.

In DNA form, the CDR3 reads TGTGCCAGTACCCAAAACAGGGCCCCCAATCAGCCCCAGCATTTT. Its translation: CASTQNRAPNQPQHF. The rearrangement links TRBV19 to TRBJ1-5, with D possibly matching TRBD1 (6 bases). Germline CDR1 LNHDA, CDR2 SQIVND (reference sequence). V gave up 7 bases and J gave up 3 bases, with 16 bases separating them. CDR3 size: 15 residues.

At least ten counts were recorded for this clonotype. CDR3 sequence reads: CASASTSFYNEQFF. DNA of the CDR3: TGTGCCAGCGCAAGTACATCTTTTTACAATGAGCAGTTCTTC. The chain recombines TRBV2 with TRBJ2-1; D call uncertain. V was pared by 8 bases and J by 4 bases, with 15 bases between. The CDR3 is made up of 14 amino acids. CDR1 and CDR2 (germline): SNHLY, FYNNEI.

By its share, this clonotype is medium-sized. This rearrangement joins TRBV4-1 to TRBJ1-2; perhaps TRBD1 as D (5 bases). There are 14 residues in the CDR3. Per the germline V gene, CDR1 is MGHRA and CDR2 is YSYEKL. The V gene lost 3 bases and the J gene lost 4 bases, with 12 bases spanning the gap. CDR3 sequence reads: CASSQEGLSYGYTF. The CDR3 coding sequence is TGCGCCAGCAGCCAGGAGGGGTTAAGCTATGGCTACACCTTC.

The chain is built from TRBV5-4 and TRBJ2-1; possibly TRBD2 for D (5 bases). This CDR3 has 12 residues. Germline assignment: CDR1 SGHNT and CDR2 YYREEE (reference sequence). Trimming removed 2 bases at V and 10 bases at J, with 10 bases between. The CDR3 loop reads CASSFLAGEQFF. The DNA of the CDR3 is TGTGCCAGCAGCTTTCTAGCCGGGGAGCAGTTCTTC.

Written as DNA, the CDR3 is TGTGCCAGTAGTGCCACAGGGGCGGATTCACCCCTCCACTTT. It is translated as CASSATGADSPLHF. The chain joins TRBV19 to TRBJ1-6; 7 bases map to TRBD1. The CDR3 consists of 14 residues. The J segment lost 8 bases and the V segment lost 5 bases, leaving 6 bases of the junction unmatched. CDR1 is LNHDA, CDR2 SQIVND, per germline (reference sequence).

The V gene is TRBV7-2, the J gene TRBJ2-3, with 10 nucleotides matching TRBD2. V lost 2 bases and J lost 4; bases outside the gene matches: 3. Germline lookup yields CDR1 SGHTA and CDR2 FQGNSA. The CDR3 is made up of 15 amino acids. For the CDR3, the DNA is TGTGCCAGCAGCTTACTAGCGGGAGACGCAGATACGCAGTATTTT. Encoded protein: CASSLLAGDADTQYF.

This clonotype has at least ten counts. This chain joins TRBV5-4 and TRBJ2-7, with D possibly matching TRBD2 (5 bases). V lost 2 bases and J lost 5, with 23 bases in between. This CDR3 has 17 residues. Looked up from germline, CDR1 is SGHNT and CDR2 is YYREEE (reference sequence). The CDR3 is CASSFGTISGSYNEQYF. The CDR3 DNA is TGTGCCAGCAGCTTTGGAACAATTTCGGGGTCCTACAACGAGCAGTACTTC.

In its sample, this clonotype was seen a few times. This chain joins TRBV19 and TRBJ1-1; D is unclear. The CDR3 length is 11 residues. Trimming cost V 6 bases and J 6 bases, with 8 bases left between them. CDR1 and CDR2 (germline): LNHDA, SQIVND (reference sequence). Here the CDR3 reads CASRKMPEAFF. The CDR3 DNA reads TGTGCCAGTAGGAAAATGCCTGAAGCTTTCTTT. The full variable domain, rest sourced from reference TRBV19 and TRBJ1-1, is DGGITQSPKYLFRKEGQNVTLSCEQNLNHDAMYWYRQDPGQGLRLIYYSQIVNDFQKGDIAEGYSVSREKKESFPLTVTSAQKNPTAFYLCASRKMPEAFFGQGTRLTVV.

This clonotype showed up just a few times. The chain joins TRBV7-9 to TRBJ1-2; 7 bases align to TRBD1. The germline V gene encodes CDR1 SEHNR and CDR2 FQNEAQ (reference sequence). The length of the CDR3 is 14 residues. Germline trimming cut 5 bases from V and 0 bases from J; bases unmatched to any gene: 3. The CDR3 DNA sequence: TGTGCCAGCAGCCCAGGGACAGCTAACTATGGCTACACCTTC. This codes for CASSPGTANYGYTF.

J is TRBJ1-4 and V is TRBV19, with D tentatively TRBD1 (5 bases). This CDR3 has 14 residues. Germline assignment: CDR1 LNHDA and CDR2 SQIVND (reference sequence). V lost 7 bases and J 5 bases, leaving 14 bases between the germline ends. CDR3 bases: TGTGCCAGTAACCCGGGACCTGGGAATGAAAAACTGTTTTTT. Residues: CASNPGPGNEKLFF.

V gene TRBV27 combines with J gene TRBJ1-2; 7 bases fit TRBD1. Germline loops: CDR1 MNHEY, CDR2 SMNVEV (reference sequence). The CDR3 has 14 amino acids. Unmatched junction bases numbered 5, after V lost 7 bases and J lost 0 bases. The CDR3 sequence: CASMRGGSNYGYTF. The CDR3 DNA sequence: TGTGCCAGCATGAGAGGGGGCTCTAACTATGGCTACACCTTC.

For the CDR3, the DNA is TGTGCCAGCAGCCTTCCGCTAGCGGGAGGGAATGAGCAGTTCTTC. It encodes CASSLPLAGGNEQFF. This chain uses TRBV5-6 with TRBJ2-1; 12 nucleotides match TRBD2. The germline V gene encodes CDR1 SGHDT and CDR2 YYEEEE. V shed 4 bases, J shed 7 bases, and the junction held 6 bases outside the gene matches. The CDR3 covers 15 residues.

This clonotype was seen more than once but under ten times. The chain combines TRBV10-3 with TRBJ2-1, with 7 bases lining up with TRBD1. V dropped 4 bases and J dropped 2; count of bases not matched to a gene: 2. Germline CDR1 reads ENHRY; CDR2 reads SYGVKD. The CDR3 is 14 residues long. Written as DNA, the CDR3 is TGTGCCATCAGTGGGCAGGGGGCCTACAATGAGCAGTTCTTC. It is translated as CAISGQGAYNEQFF.

This clonotype was seen a handful of times. The chain carries TRBV29-1 and TRBJ2-5, with 9 nucleotides matching TRBD1. Germline V lookup: CDR1 SQVTM, CDR2 ANQGSEA. The trim removed 6 bases at V and 5 bases at J, leaving 13 bases unmatched. This CDR3 has 15 amino acids. The CDR3 nucleotides read TGCAGCGTCCAGACCGGACAGGGGTCTGTGGAGACCCAGTACTTC. This encodes CSVQTGQGSVETQYF. The full variable domain, with the rest looked up from reference TRBV29-1 and TRBJ2-5, is SAVISQKPSRDICQRGTSLTIQCQVDSQVTMMFWYRQQPGQSLTLIATANQGSEATYESGFVIDKFPISRPNLTFSTLTVSNMSPEDSSIYLCSVQTGQGSVETQYFGPGTRLLVL.

This rearrangement joins TRBV6-2 or TRBV6-3 to TRBJ1-5, with a tentative D call TRBD1 (6 bases). Germline CDR1 is MNHEY and CDR2 is SVGEGT. V lost 2 bases to trimming and J lost 6 bases, with 17 bases between them. This CDR3 region has 16 residues. CDR3 DNA sequence: TGTGCCAGCAGTTACGGGGGCGCCGCCGGTGGTCAGCCCCAGCATTTT. It translates to CASSYGGAAGGQPQHF.

This clonotype has ten or more counts. The gene calls are TRBV29-1 and TRBJ2-3, with a possible D match to TRBD2 (6 bases). CDR1 and CDR2 (germline): SQVTM, ANQGSEA. The CDR3 is made up of 13 amino acids. V lost 4 bases to trimming and J lost 3 bases, with 11 bases between them. CDR3 sequence reads: CSVGRGGTDTQYF. The CDR3 region has the DNA TGCAGCGTTGGGCGAGGAGGGACAGATACGCAGTATTTT.

V gene TRBV29-1 combines with J gene TRBJ2-2, with a possible D match to TRBD2 (6 bases). Per germline, CDR1 SQVTM and CDR2 ANQGSEA. The length of the CDR3 is 12 residues. V shed 7 bases and J shed 6 bases, with 12 bases lying between them. Here the CDR3 reads CSAKTSSGELFF. In DNA, the CDR3 is TGCAGCGCAAAGACTAGTTCCGGGGAGCTGTTTTTT.